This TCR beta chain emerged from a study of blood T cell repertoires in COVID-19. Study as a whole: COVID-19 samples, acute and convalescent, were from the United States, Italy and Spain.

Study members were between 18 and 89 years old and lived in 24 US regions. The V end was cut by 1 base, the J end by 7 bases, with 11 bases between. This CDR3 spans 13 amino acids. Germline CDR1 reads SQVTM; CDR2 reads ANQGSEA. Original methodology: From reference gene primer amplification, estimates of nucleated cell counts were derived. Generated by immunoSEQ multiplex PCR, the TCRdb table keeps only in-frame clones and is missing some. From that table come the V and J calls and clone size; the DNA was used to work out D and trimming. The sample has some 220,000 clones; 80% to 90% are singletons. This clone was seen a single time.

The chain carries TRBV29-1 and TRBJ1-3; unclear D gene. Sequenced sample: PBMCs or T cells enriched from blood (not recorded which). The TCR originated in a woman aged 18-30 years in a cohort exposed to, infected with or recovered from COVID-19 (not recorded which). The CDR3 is CSVEVTSLNTIYF. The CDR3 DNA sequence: TGCAGCGTTGAAGTTACGAGCCTGAACACCATATATTTT. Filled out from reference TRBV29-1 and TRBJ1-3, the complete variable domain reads SAVISQKPSRDICQRGTSLTIQCQVDSQVTMMFWYRQQPGQSLTLIATANQGSEATYESGFVIDKFPISRPNLTFSTLTVSNMSPEDSSIYLCSVEVTSLNTIYFGEGSWLTVV.